Reported below is one T cell receptor (beta chain). Its antigen is undetermined. Trimming removed 6 bases from V and 2 bases from J; junction bases left unmatched: 7. This CDR3 spans 15 amino acids. It was with a sample-barcoded 5' primer and a J-beta primer mix that a second PCR of roughly 7 to 12 cycles was run. Each cDNA was tagged by a template-switch adaptor containing 12 random nucleotides. From the 5' RACE reads, TCRdb called clonotypes with MiXCR, one entry per CDR3 protein. The table lists about 670,000 distinct CDR3 sequences, approximately 40% of them singletons, with roughly 30% in the top ten. These data belong to a study of blood T cells in healthy people across ages. General observations from the study: In these data, TCR beta diversity tracked strongly with naive T cell percentage. The study found more naive CD4+ cells and higher diversity in long-lived than aged donors.

The amount of total RNA extracted per sample was at least 5.5 micrograms. The TCR originated in an elderly man in good health. The sequenced sample was blood. This sequence joins TRBV12-3 or TRBV12-4 and TRBJ2-7; 10 bases are a match to TRBD1. The CDR3 loop is CASRPRDRGPYEQYF. CDR3 nucleotide sequence: TGTGCCAGCAGACCCCGGGACAGGGGACCCTACGAGCAGTACTTC.